A single sample is the source of the 5 T cell receptor beta chains below, sequenced in a study of T cell responses to AZD1222 COVID-19 vaccine. Sequenced by immunoSEQ multiplex PCR; TCRdb stores in-frame clones only, minus some. The sample has around 180,000 clones, under 95% seen once. The material was peripheral blood, obtained 28 days after the second AZD1222 dose. The source is an adult who received the AZD1222 COVID-19 vaccine.

This rearrangement joins TRBV4-1 to TRBJ1-5; D gene uncertain. Trimming removed 1 base at V and 8 bases at J, with 9 bases between. This CDR3 spans 13 amino acids. Germline CDR1 reads MGHRA; CDR2 reads YSYEKL. CDR3 residues: CASSQVGWEPQHF. The CDR3 nucleotides read TGCGCCAGCAGCCAAGTGGGTTGGGAGCCCCAGCATTTT.

Notes on this clone: The junction departs from germline at one end; a sequencing error may be responsible. The chain links TRBV28 to TRBJ2-2, with D possibly TRBD2 on 6 matching bases. Germline CDR1 and CDR2: MDHEN and SYDVKM. The CDR3 is made up of 14 amino acids. The CDR3 sequence: CTSCEAGNTGELFF. CDR3 sequence (DNA): TGTACCAGTTGCGAAGCGGGGAACACCGGGGAGCTGTTTTTT.

A single count supports this clone. One end of the junction is discordant with germline, which a read error may explain. The chain uses TRBV3-1 (or the pseudogene TRBV3-2) and TRBJ2-1, with D hard to call. Looked up from germline, CDR1 is LGHDT and CDR2 is YNNKEL (reference sequence). This CDR3 has 13 amino acids. The CDR3 spells CASSRGSDNEQFF. The CDR3 region has the DNA TGTGCCAGCAGCCGTGGCTCCGACAATGAGCAGTTCTTC.

This clone was seen once. The chain has TRBV6-6 and TRBJ1-5, with 7 bases that match TRBD1. This CDR3 is 15 amino acids long. CDR1 and CDR2 from the germline V gene are MNHNY and SVGAGI (reference sequence). V was clipped by 7 bases and J by 5 bases; unmatched bases: 11. The CDR3 sequence is CASTADRTRYQPQHF. The CDR3 region has the DNA TGTGCCAGCACCGCGGACAGGACGAGGTATCAGCCCCAGCATTTT.

The rearrangement joins TRBV6-2 or TRBV6-3 to TRBJ2-3; D may be TRBD1 (6 bases). This CDR3 has 14 residues. Germline V gives CDR1 MNHEY, CDR2 SVGEGT. The V end lost 6 bases, the J end lost 0 bases, and 10 bases lay between the germline ends. The CDR3 sequence is CASRPTGSTDTQYF. Here the CDR3 DNA reads TGTGCCAGCAGACCTACAGGGAGCACAGATACGCAGTATTTT.